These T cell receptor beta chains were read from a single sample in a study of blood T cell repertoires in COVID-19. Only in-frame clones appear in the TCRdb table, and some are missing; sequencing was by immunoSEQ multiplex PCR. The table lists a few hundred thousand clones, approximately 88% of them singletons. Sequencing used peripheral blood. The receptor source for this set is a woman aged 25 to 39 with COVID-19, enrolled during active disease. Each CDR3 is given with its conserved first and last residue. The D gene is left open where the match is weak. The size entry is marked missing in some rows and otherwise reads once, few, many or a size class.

CDR3aa: CASSPQGYEGTEAFF; CDR3nt: TGTGCCAGCAGCCCTCAGGGGTATGAGGGCACTGAAGCTTTCTTT; v_gene: TRBV5-6; d_gene: NA; abundance: NA; j_gene: TRBJ1-1
CDR3aa: CASSVPGTEAFF; CDR3nt: TGTGCCAGCAGTGTACCAGGGACTGAAGCTTTCTTT; v_gene: TRBV27; d_gene: NA; abundance: NA; j_gene: TRBJ1-1
CDR3aa: CASSQGWSGTDTQYF; CDR3nt: TGTGCCAGCAGCCAAGGTTGGAGTGGTACAGATACGCAGTATTTT; v_gene: TRBV4-2; d_gene: NA; abundance: NA; j_gene: TRBJ2-3
CDR3aa: CASSLARGTETQYF; CDR3nt: TGTGCCAGCAGCTTAGCCAGGGGGACAGAGACCCAGTACTTC; v_gene: TRBV7-2; d_gene: TRBD1; abundance: NA; j_gene: TRBJ2-5
CDR3aa: CASSQNNEQFF; CDR3nt: TGTGCCAGTAGTCAGAACAATGAGCAGTTCTTC; v_gene: TRBV19; d_gene: NA; abundance: NA; j_gene: TRBJ2-1
CDR3aa: CASSVRLAGGTDTQYF; CDR3nt: TGTGCCAGCAGCGTCAGACTAGCGGGAGGCACAGATACGCAGTATTTT; v_gene: TRBV7-2; d_gene: TRBD2; abundance: once; j_gene: TRBJ2-3
CDR3aa: CASSLMEGADGYTF; CDR3nt: TGTGCCAGCAGCCTTATGGAGGGGGCGGATGGCTACACCTTC; v_gene: TRBV11-2; d_gene: TRBD1; abundance: NA; j_gene: TRBJ1-2
CDR3aa: CASSLTGQNTEAFF; CDR3nt: TGTGCCAGCAGCTTGACAGGGCAGAACACTGAAGCTTTCTTT; v_gene: TRBV5-6; d_gene: NA; abundance: NA; j_gene: TRBJ1-1
CDR3aa: CASSYGGSGNTIYF; CDR3nt: TGTGCCAGCAGTTACGGAGGCAGTGGAAACACCATATATTTT; v_gene: TRBV6-5; d_gene: NA; abundance: NA; j_gene: TRBJ1-3
CDR3aa: CASSLGQGRDIQYF; CDR3nt: TGTGCCAGCAGCTTGGGCCAGGGTCGAGACATTCAGTACTTC; v_gene: TRBV5-6; d_gene: NA; abundance: NA; j_gene: TRBJ2-4